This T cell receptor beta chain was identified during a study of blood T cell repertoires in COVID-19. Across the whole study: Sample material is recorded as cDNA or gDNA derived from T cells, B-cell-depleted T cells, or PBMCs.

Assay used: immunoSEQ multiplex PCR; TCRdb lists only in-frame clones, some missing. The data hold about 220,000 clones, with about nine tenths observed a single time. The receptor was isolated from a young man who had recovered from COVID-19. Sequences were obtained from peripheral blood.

CDR3 protein: CASSGRVSYGYTF. CDR3 bases: TGTGCCAGCAGCGGGAGGGTAAGCTATGGCTACACCTTC. The chain is built from TRBV9 and TRBJ1-2; D is ambiguous. Germline V gives CDR1 SGDLS, CDR2 YYNGEE. This CDR3 has 13 residues. Deletions cut 3 bases from V and 4 bases from J, with 10 bases between.